This T cell receptor (beta chain) was retrieved from a study of blood T cell repertoires in COVID-19. Across the whole study: Sources were T cells, B-cell-depleted T cells, or PBMCs; the material itself was cDNA or gDNA.

Sequenced by immunoSEQ multiplex PCR; TCRdb stores in-frame clones only, minus some. This table holds around 260,000 clones, 86% found once. This clone showed up just a few times. This sequence originates from a man aged 40-55 years who had recovered from COVID-19. The sample comprised peripheral blood.

CDR3 sequence reads: CASSKERASSYNEQFF. The CDR3 DNA follows: TGTGCCAGTAGTAAGGAGCGGGCAAGCTCCTACAATGAGCAGTTCTTC. The chain employs TRBV19 and TRBJ2-1, with D perhaps TRBD2 (6 bases). This CDR3 contains 16 residues. V gave up 4 bases and J gave up 0 bases, with 13 bases separating them. Germline assignment: CDR1 LNHDA and CDR2 SQIVND (reference sequence).